This is a list of T cell receptor beta chains from one sample in a study of shared clonotypes between healthy human individuals. The assay was immunoSEQ multiplex PCR, and TCRdb's table has in-frame clones only and misses some. The sample yields about 120,000 clones, around 68% seen once. The sample comprised memory CD8+ T cells sorted from blood. The receptors stem from a woman in her twenties or thirties in good health. Each CDR3 is given with its conserved first and last residue. A D gene is named only where the DNA matches it firmly. The size of a clone is reported for some rows only, either as once, few or many, or as a class for expanded clones.

size: NA
V: TRBV7-9
D: NA
J: TRBJ1-1
CDR3: CASSSPSRSEAFF
DNA: TGTGCCAGCAGCTCCCCTTCGCGATCTGAAGCTTTCTTT

size: NA
V: TRBV19
D: NA
J: TRBJ1-1
CDR3: CASSPWGGDTEAFF
DNA: TGTGCCAGTAGCCCCTGGGGGGGGGACACTGAAGCTTTCTTT

size: NA
V: TRBV2
D: NA
J: TRBJ1-5
CDR3: CASSDYPRGNQPQHF
DNA: TGTGCCAGCAGTGATTACCCACGGGGCAATCAGCCCCAGCATTTT

size: NA
V: TRBV18
D: NA
J: TRBJ1-4
CDR3: CASSHFGGREKLFF
DNA: TGTGCCAGCTCACATTTCGGGGGGCGTGAAAAACTGTTTTTT

size: NA
V: TRBV2
D: TRBD1
J: TRBJ1-2
CDR3: CASSLGTGVGYTF
DNA: TGTGCCAGCAGTCTTGGGACAGGGGTAGGCTACACCTTC

size: NA
V: TRBV7-2
D: NA
J: TRBJ1-6
CDR3: CASSLDGGPADSPLHF
DNA: TGTGCCAGCAGCTTAGATGGGGGGCCGGCCGATTCACCCCTCCACTTT

size: NA
V: TRBV11-1
D: NA
J: TRBJ2-1
CDR3: CASSGAGHPGSYNEQFF
DNA: TGTGCCAGCAGTGGTGCGGGACACCCGGGGTCCTACAATGAGCAGTTCTTC

size: NA
V: TRBV5-1
D: NA
J: TRBJ2-2
CDR3: CASSLAVGGSTGELFF
DNA: TGCGCCAGCAGCTTGGCCGTTGGGGGGAGCACCGGGGAGCTGTTTTTT

size: NA
V: TRBV10-3
D: TRBD2
J: TRBJ2-3
CDR3: CAISDITSGITYTQYF
DNA: TGTGCCATCAGCGATATAACTAGCGGGATTACCTATACGCAGTATTTT

size: NA
V: TRBV6-5
D: NA
J: TRBJ1-1
CDR3: CASRTTEEGVAEAFF
DNA: TGTGCCAGCAGAACGACCGAGGAGGGGGTCGCTGAAGCTTTCTTT

size: NA
V: TRBV25-1
D: NA
J: TRBJ2-3
CDR3: CASTPQGTSTDTQYF
DNA: TGTGCCAGCACCCCCCAGGGAACTAGCACAGATACGCAGTATTTT

size: NA
V: TRBV11-2
D: TRBD2
J: TRBJ2-7
CDR3: CASSLVAGVGTSYEQYF
DNA: TGTGCCAGCAGCTTAGTAGCGGGTGTTGGTACTTCCTACGAGCAGTACTTC

size: many
V: TRBV4-2
D: TRBD2
J: TRBJ2-7
CDR3: CASSPLSGRAHEQYF
DNA: TGTGCCAGCAGCCCCCTTAGCGGGAGGGCCCACGAGCAGTACTTC

size: NA
V: TRBV29-1
D: NA
J: TRBJ1-2
CDR3: CSVEDGGTKRTF
DNA: TGCAGCGTTGAGGATGGTGGGACAAAAAGGACCTTC

size: NA
V: TRBV30
D: TRBD2
J: TRBJ2-1
CDR3: CAWSVPREGNEQFF
DNA: TGTGCCTGGAGTGTACCCAGGGAGGGCAATGAGCAGTTCTTC

size: NA
V: TRBV6-6
D: TRBD2
J: TRBJ2-1
CDR3: CASLPTSSGSFDEQFF
DNA: TGTGCCAGCCTCCCCACATCTAGCGGGAGTTTCGATGAGCAGTTCTTC

size: NA
V: TRBV5-5
D: NA
J: TRBJ2-7
CDR3: CASSLTGHEQYF
DNA: TGTGCCAGCAGTCTTACAGGGCACGAGCAGTACTTC

size: NA
V: TRBV2
D: TRBD2
J: TRBJ2-7
CDR3: CASSEVLRTSGRLHF
DNA: TGTGCCAGCAGTGAGGTACTGAGGACTAGCGGGAGATTGCACTTC

size: NA
V: TRBV4-2
D: TRBD2
J: TRBJ2-3
CDR3: CASSQRGGTSGADTQYF
DNA: TGTGCCAGCAGCCAACGTGGGGGGACTAGCGGGGCAGATACGCAGTATTTT

size: few
V: TRBV6-6
D: TRBD2
J: TRBJ2-7
CDR3: CASSDDSGLANYEQYF
DNA: TGTGCCAGCAGCGACGATTCGGGACTAGCGAACTACGAGCAGTACTTC

size: NA
V: TRBV28
D: TRBD1
J: TRBJ2-2
CDR3: CASASRDRGFAGELFF
DNA: TGTGCCAGCGCGAGCCGGGACAGGGGTTTCGCCGGGGAGCTGTTTTTT

size: many
V: TRBV29-1
D: NA
J: TRBJ2-7
CDR3: CSVEPEAGMEQYF
DNA: TGCAGCGTTGAGCCGGAGGCAGGTATGGAGCAGTACTTC

size: NA
V: TRBV27
D: NA
J: TRBJ2-7
CDR3: CASSPLGPIKQYF
DNA: TGTGCCAGCAGTCCCTTGGGACCAATCAAGCAGTACTTC

size: NA
V: TRBV5-6
D: NA
J: TRBJ2-1
CDR3: CASSLGVKGHNEQFF
DNA: TGTGCCAGCAGCTTGGGGGTGAAGGGACACAATGAGCAGTTCTTC

size: NA
V: TRBV4-1
D: NA
J: TRBJ2-7
CDR3: CASSQEWVFEQYF
DNA: TGCGCCAGCAGCCAAGAATGGGTTTTTGAGCAGTACTTC

size: NA
V: TRBV6-5
D: NA
J: TRBJ2-3
CDR3: CASSETAEPDTQYF
DNA: TGTGCCAGCAGTGAAACAGCGGAGCCAGATACGCAGTATTTT

size: once
V: TRBV25-1
D: NA
J: TRBJ2-1
CDR3: CASSDGLEQFF
DNA: TGTGCCAGCAGTGACGGGTTAGAGCAGTTCTTC

size: NA
V: TRBV5-1
D: NA
J: TRBJ2-2
CDR3: CASRLNTGELFF
DNA: TGCGCCAGCAGACTGAACACCGGGGAGCTGTTTTTT

size: few
V: TRBV9
D: NA
J: TRBJ1-5
CDR3: CASSVTGGRPQHF
DNA: TGTGCCAGCAGCGTGACAGGTGGCCGGCCCCAGCATTTT

size: NA
V: TRBV29-1
D: NA
J: TRBJ2-7
CDR3: CSVEDSNYEQYF
DNA: TGCAGCGTTGAGGATAGTAATTACGAGCAGTACTTC

size: NA
V: TRBV25-1
D: NA
J: TRBJ2-4
CDR3: CASSLTGGDLAKNIQYF
DNA: TGTGCCAGCAGCTTAACAGGTGGGGACCTAGCCAAAAACATTCAGTACTTC

size: NA
V: TRBV29-1
D: NA
J: TRBJ2-1
CDR3: CSVIRALGRNEQFF
DNA: TGCAGCGTTATCAGGGCCTTGGGACGAAATGAGCAGTTCTTC

size: NA
V: TRBV7-8
D: NA
J: TRBJ1-3
CDR3: CASSLGGSNTIYF
DNA: TGTGCCAGCAGCTTAGGTGGCAGTAACACCATATATTTT

size: NA
V: TRBV5-1
D: TRBD2
J: TRBJ2-3
CDR3: CASSTLGASGRAEDTQYF
DNA: TGCGCCAGCAGCACATTGGGGGCTAGCGGGAGGGCCGAAGATACGCAGTATTTT

size: NA
V: TRBV7-9
D: NA
J: TRBJ1-4
CDR3: CASSLRASWEKLFF
DNA: TGTGCCAGCAGCTTAAGGGCGAGTTGGGAAAAACTGTTTTTT

size: NA
V: TRBV11-2
D: TRBD2
J: TRBJ2-1
CDR3: CASSLYSGPYNEQFF
DNA: TGTGCCAGCAGCTTATATAGCGGGCCTTACAATGAGCAGTTCTTC

size: NA
V: TRBV4-2
D: TRBD1
J: TRBJ2-2
CDR3: CASSQAGTEFAGELFF
DNA: TGTGCCAGCAGCCAAGCGGGGACAGAGTTTGCCGGGGAGCTGTTTTTT

size: NA
V: TRBV27
D: NA
J: TRBJ2-7
CDR3: CASGPRSAYEQYF
DNA: TGTGCCAGCGGACCGAGATCGGCCTACGAGCAGTACTTC

size: NA
V: TRBV6-4
D: NA
J: TRBJ2-3
CDR3: CASSWDTLTDTQYF
DNA: TGTGCCAGCAGTTGGGACACACTCACAGATACGCAGTATTTT

size: many
V: TRBV9
D: NA
J: TRBJ2-7
CDR3: CASSVGGTDSEQYF
DNA: TGTGCCAGCAGCGTAGGCGGGACAGATTCCGAGCAGTACTTC

size: NA
V: TRBV14
D: TRBD1
J: TRBJ1-2
CDR3: CASSLRDRPLKGYTF
DNA: TGTGCCAGCAGCCTCCGGGACAGACCACTTAAGGGCTACACCTTC

size: few
V: TRBV6-6
D: TRBD1
J: TRBJ1-1
CDR3: CASSYVTGGAEAFF
DNA: TGTGCCAGCAGTTACGTGACAGGGGGGGCTGAAGCTTTCTTT

size: NA
V: TRBV1
D: NA
J: TRBJ2-7
CDR3: CTSRRGSGRDREQYF
DNA: TGCACCAGCAGGAGGGGGAGCGGGAGGGATCGCGAGCAGTACTTC

size: NA
V: TRBV7-8
D: NA
J: TRBJ1-2
CDR3: CASSPPNYGYTF
DNA: TGTGCCAGCAGCCCTCCTAACTATGGCTACACCTTC

size: NA
V: TRBV25-1
D: NA
J: TRBJ1-1
CDR3: CASSEGGGLRTEAFF
DNA: TGTGCCAGCAGTGAAGGGGGGGGGCTTCGGACTGAAGCTTTCTTT

size: NA
V: TRBV2
D: NA
J: TRBJ2-1
CDR3: CATSIAARYNEQFF
DNA: TGTGCCACCTCAATAGCGGCTCGCTACAATGAGCAGTTCTTC

size: NA
V: TRBV15
D: TRBD1
J: TRBJ2-5
CDR3: CATSRDRGGGETQYF
DNA: TGTGCCACCAGCAGAGACAGAGGGGGCGGAGAGACCCAGTACTTC

size: NA
V: TRBV19
D: NA
J: TRBJ2-3
CDR3: CASKSTGGPPDTQYF
DNA: TGTGCCAGTAAAAGCACCGGGGGTCCCCCAGATACGCAGTATTTT

size: NA
V: TRBV2
D: NA
J: TRBJ2-7
CDR3: CASSDGFYEQYF
DNA: TGTGCCAGCAGTGACGGGTTCTACGAGCAGTACTTC

size: NA
V: TRBV19
D: NA
J: TRBJ2-1
CDR3: CASSGRTLHRYNEQFF
DNA: TGTGCCAGTAGTGGCCGGACTCTCCACCGGTACAATGAGCAGTTCTTC

size: many
V: TRBV13
D: NA
J: TRBJ1-2
CDR3: CASSLEGSPENGYTF
DNA: TGTGCCAGCAGCTTAGAGGGGTCGCCTGAAAATGGCTACACCTTC

size: NA
V: TRBV10-1
D: NA
J: TRBJ2-7
CDR3: CASSEKGYEQYF
DNA: TGCGCCAGCAGTGAGAAGGGCTACGAGCAGTACTTC

size: NA
V: TRBV28
D: TRBD2
J: TRBJ2-7
CDR3: CASSLPLAGGEQYF
DNA: TGTGCCAGCAGTCTACCTTTAGCGGGAGGGGAGCAGTACTTC

size: NA
V: TRBV5-6
D: TRBD1
J: TRBJ2-7
CDR3: CASRQGTGGSEQYF
DNA: TGTGCCAGCAGGCAAGGGACAGGGGGCAGCGAGCAGTACTTC